This TCR beta chain was sequenced for a study of blood T cell repertoires in COVID-19. Looking at the study overall: Spain, Italy and the United States supplied samples that represented acute and convalescent COVID-19.

In terms of age and location, participants ranged from roughly 18 to 90 years and lived in around 22 US areas. Participant reports of clinical history set cohort assignment. This clone was detected only a few times. The CDR3 has 12 amino acids. Trimming left V 7 bases short and J 6 bases short, with 12 bases between. Germline lookup yields CDR1 MNHEY and CDR2 SVGAGI. Original processing notes: The authors estimated nucleated cell counts from reference gene primer amplification. TCRdb keeps only in-frame clones here, not all; method: immunoSEQ multiplex PCR. The V and J calls and clone size come from that table; D and trimming were worked out from the DNA. The sample has approximately 210,000 clones; 81% are singletons.

Input material: PBMCs or T cells enriched from blood (not recorded which). This chain connects TRBV6-5 to TRBJ1-1; perhaps TRBD1 as D (6 bases). The TCR originated in a woman aged 45 to 65 with acute COVID-19. CDR3 residues: CASTSGGPEAFF. CDR3 coding DNA: TGTGCCAGCACGTCCGGGGGGCCTGAAGCTTTCTTT.